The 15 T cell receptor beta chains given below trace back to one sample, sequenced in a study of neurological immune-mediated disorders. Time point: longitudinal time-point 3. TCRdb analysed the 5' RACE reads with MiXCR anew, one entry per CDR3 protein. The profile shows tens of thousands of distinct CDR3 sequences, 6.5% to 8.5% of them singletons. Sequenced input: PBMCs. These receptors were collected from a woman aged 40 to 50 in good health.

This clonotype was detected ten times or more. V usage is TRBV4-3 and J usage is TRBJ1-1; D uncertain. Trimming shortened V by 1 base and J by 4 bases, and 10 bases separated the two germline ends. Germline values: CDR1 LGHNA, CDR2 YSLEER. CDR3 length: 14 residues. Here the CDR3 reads CASSQVTRSTEAFF. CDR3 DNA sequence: TGCGCCAGCAGCCAAGTGACGAGGAGCACTGAAGCTTTCTTT.

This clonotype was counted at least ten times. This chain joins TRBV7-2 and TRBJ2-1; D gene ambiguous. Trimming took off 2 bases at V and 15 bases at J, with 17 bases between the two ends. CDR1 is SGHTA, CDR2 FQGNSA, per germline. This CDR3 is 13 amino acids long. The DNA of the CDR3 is TGTGCCAGCAGCTTAATCCCTAGGCATTGGAGGTTCTTC. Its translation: CASSLIPRHWRFF.

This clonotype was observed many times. Written as DNA, the CDR3 is TGTGCCAGCAGTTTCGGGTTTCAGCCCCAGCATTTT. Translated: CASSFGFQPQHF. The V call is TRBV12-3 or TRBV12-4, the J call TRBJ1-5; D gene uncertain. The CDR3 totals 12 residues. V was trimmed by 3 bases and J by 6 bases, leaving 6 bases between them.

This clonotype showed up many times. The CDR3 region is CASSLAISAVTYEQYF. The CDR3 DNA is TGCGCCAGCAGCTTGGCAATTTCGGCGGTGACCTACGAGCAGTACTTC. J is TRBJ2-7 and V is TRBV5-1; no reliable D call. The V gene's germline CDR1 is SGHRS and CDR2 YFSETQ. Trimming removed 0 bases from V and 2 bases from J, with 15 bases in between. This CDR3 is built from 16 residues.

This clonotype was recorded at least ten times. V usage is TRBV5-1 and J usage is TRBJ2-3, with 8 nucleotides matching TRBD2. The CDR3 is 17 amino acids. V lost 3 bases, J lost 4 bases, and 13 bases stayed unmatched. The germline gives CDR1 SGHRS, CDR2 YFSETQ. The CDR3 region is CASSWAGEREISDTQYF. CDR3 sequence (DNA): TGCGCCAGCAGCTGGGCCGGGGAGCGGGAGATCTCAGATACGCAGTATTTT.

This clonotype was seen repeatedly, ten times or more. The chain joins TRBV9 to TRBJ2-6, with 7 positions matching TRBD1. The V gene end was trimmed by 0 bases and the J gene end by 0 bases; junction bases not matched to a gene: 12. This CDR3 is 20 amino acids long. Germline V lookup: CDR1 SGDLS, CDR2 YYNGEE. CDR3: CASSVDINGQVFSGANVLTF. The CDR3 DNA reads TGTGCCAGCAGCGTAGACATAAATGGACAGGTCTTCTCTGGGGCCAACGTCCTGACTTTC. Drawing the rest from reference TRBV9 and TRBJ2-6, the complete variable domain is DSGVTQTPKHLITATGQRVTLRCSPRSGDLSVYWYQQSLDQGLQFLIQYYNGEERAKGNILERFSAQQFPDLHSELNLSSLELGDSALYFCASSVDINGQVFSGANVLTFGAGSRLTVL.

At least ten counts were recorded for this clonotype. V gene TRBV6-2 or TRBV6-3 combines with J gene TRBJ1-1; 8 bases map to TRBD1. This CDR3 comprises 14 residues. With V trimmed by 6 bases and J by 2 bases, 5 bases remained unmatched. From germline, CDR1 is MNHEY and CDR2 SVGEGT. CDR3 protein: CASSKQGVNTEAFF. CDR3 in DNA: TGTGCCAGCAGCAAACAGGGGGTTAACACTGAAGCTTTCTTT.

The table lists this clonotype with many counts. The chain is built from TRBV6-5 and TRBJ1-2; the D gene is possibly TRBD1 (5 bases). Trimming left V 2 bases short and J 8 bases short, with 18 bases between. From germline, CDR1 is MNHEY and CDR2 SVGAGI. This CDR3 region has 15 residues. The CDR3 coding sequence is TGTGCCAGCAGTTACCTGGCTGGGGGGAGAAACGGCTACACCTTC. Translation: CASSYLAGGRNGYTF.

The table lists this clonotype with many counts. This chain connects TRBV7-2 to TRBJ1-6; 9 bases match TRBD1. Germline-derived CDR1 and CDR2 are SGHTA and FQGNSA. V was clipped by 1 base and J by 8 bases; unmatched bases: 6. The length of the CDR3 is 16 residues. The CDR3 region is CASSLDGTGSHSPLHF. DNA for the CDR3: TGTGCCAGCAGCTTAGATGGGACAGGGTCTCATTCACCCCTCCACTTT.

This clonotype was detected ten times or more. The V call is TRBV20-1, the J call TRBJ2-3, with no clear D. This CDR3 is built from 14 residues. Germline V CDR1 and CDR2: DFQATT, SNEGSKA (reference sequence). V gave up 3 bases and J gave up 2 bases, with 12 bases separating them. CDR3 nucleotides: TGCAGTGCTAGTCAGAGGCTCTCCACAGATACGCAGTATTTT. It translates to CSASQRLSTDTQYF.

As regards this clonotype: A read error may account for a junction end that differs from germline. The CDR3, as DNA: TGTGTCACCAGTGTTGGAGGGGGTGCCTTCGATGAGCAGTTCTTC. Protein sequence: CVTSVGGGAFDEQFF. V and J are TRBV24-1 and TRBJ2-1; D assignment may be TRBD1 or TRBD2 (6 bases each). This CDR3 has 15 amino acids. The germline CDR1 and CDR2 sequences are KGHDR and SFDVKD.

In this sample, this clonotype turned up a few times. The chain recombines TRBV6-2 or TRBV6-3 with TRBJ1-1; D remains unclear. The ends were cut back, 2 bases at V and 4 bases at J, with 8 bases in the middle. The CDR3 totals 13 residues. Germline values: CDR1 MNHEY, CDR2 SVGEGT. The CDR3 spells CASSYRDTTEAFF. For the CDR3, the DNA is TGTGCCAGCAGTTACAGGGATACCACTGAAGCTTTCTTT.

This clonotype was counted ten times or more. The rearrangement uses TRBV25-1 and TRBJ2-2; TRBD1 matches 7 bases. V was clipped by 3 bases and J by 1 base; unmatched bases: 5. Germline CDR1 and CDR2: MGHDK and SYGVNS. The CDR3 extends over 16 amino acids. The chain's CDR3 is CASSDPRTGNTGELFF. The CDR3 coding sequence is TGTGCCAGCAGTGACCCCCGGACAGGGAACACCGGGGAGCTGTTTTTT.

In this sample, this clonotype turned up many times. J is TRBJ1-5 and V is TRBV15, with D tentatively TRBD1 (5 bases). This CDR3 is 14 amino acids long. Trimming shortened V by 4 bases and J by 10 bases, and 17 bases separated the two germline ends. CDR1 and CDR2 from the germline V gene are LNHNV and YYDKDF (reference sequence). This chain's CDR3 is CATSTGDRTGPQHF. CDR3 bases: TGTGCCACCAGCACCGGGGACCGTACAGGACCCCAGCATTTT.

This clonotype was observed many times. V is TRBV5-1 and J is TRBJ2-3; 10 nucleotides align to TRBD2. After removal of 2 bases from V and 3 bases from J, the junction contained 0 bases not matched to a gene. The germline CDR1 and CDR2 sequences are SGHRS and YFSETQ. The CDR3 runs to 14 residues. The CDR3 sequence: CASSFSGGTDTQYF. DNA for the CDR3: TGCGCCAGCAGCTTTAGCGGGGGGACAGATACGCAGTATTTT.